This section outlines one T cell receptor beta chain sequence together with its context. The CDR3 is 13 amino acids. Germline values: CDR1 LGHNT, CDR2 FRNRAP. The data stem from a study of cytomegalovirus exposure and HLA in healthy donors. Overall study: In an early release, HLA-typed donors contributed some 80 million unique TCR sequences. In terms of ancestry, the Caucasian-associated cluster contained more than 65% of the 398 genotyped donors.

The PCR was carried out with 60 Vbeta primers and 13 Jbeta primers. The table came from immunoSEQ multiplex PCR; TCRdb's copy has only in-frame clones and leaves some out. The sample holds more than 100,000 clones, 75% to 85% seen once. The receptor comes from a female donor in good health and CMV-seropositive. Sequencing was carried out using PBMCs. J is TRBJ2-5 and V is TRBV12-5; tentative D call: TRBD2 (6 bases). TRBJ2-7 explains the end of the DNA better; the J call may be wrong. The DNA for the CDR3 is TGTGCTAGTGGTTCCGGGACTGTCTACGAGCAGTACTTC. Protein: CASGSGTVYEQYF.